These 14 T cell receptor beta chains were sequenced from one sample in a study of blood T cell repertoires in COVID-19. The table came from immunoSEQ multiplex PCR; TCRdb's copy has only in-frame clones and leaves some out. Counted here are 350,000 to 400,000 clones, approximately 87% occurring once; the ten biggest clones make up approximately 0.96%. Sequenced input: PBMCs or T cells enriched from blood (not recorded which). Receptors originate from a woman aged 25-40 years with acute COVID-19.

The DNA of the CDR3 is TGTGCCATCAGGGGCGGGACGAACACTGAAGCTTTCTTT. This encodes CAIRGGTNTEAFF. V is TRBV10-3 and J is TRBJ1-1; possible D gene TRBD1, 5 bases. The V gene's germline CDR1 is ENHRY and CDR2 SYGVKD. The CDR3 is 13 amino acids. The ends were cut back, 6 bases at V and 1 base at J, with 9 bases in the middle.

This chain connects TRBV19 to TRBJ1-3, with 7 bases identical to TRBD1. CDR3 size: 17 residues. Germline V gene data show CDR1 as LNHDA and CDR2 as SQIVND (reference sequence). J was trimmed by 2 bases and V by 1 base; bases with no gene match: 8. The DNA of the CDR3 is TGTGCCAGTAGTATAGTCCTGGGTGACAGGGCTGGAAACACCATATATTTT. It encodes CASSIVLGDRAGNTIYF.

The chain joins TRBV4-2 to TRBJ1-2; D perhaps matches TRBD1 (5 bases). The CDR3 runs to 17 residues. CDR1 is LGHNA and CDR2 is YNFKEQ in the germline V gene. Trimming shortened V by 2 bases and J by 8 bases, and 24 bases separated the two germline ends. The CDR3 sequence is CASSQILDRDSREGYTF. The CDR3 nucleotides read TGTGCCAGCAGCCAAATACTTGACAGAGACTCCCGTGAGGGCTACACCTTC.

This sequence joins TRBV11-2 and TRBJ2-3; 8 bases fit TRBD2. Germline CDR1 reads SGHAT; CDR2 reads FQNNGV. Trimming cost V 2 bases and J 2 bases; bases outside gene matches: 9. This CDR3 has 17 amino acids. The DNA of the CDR3 is TGTGCCAGCAGCTTAAGGGGCGGGGGGACCTCCACAGATACGCAGTATTTT. Encoded protein: CASSLRGGGTSTDTQYF.

This clone was picked up one time. The chain couples TRBV9 to TRBJ1-2, with 8 bases identical to TRBD1. Trimming cost V 4 bases and J 3 bases; bases outside gene matches: 11. This CDR3 region has 16 residues. CDR1 and CDR2 from the germline V gene are SGDLS and YYNGEE. The CDR3 region has the DNA TGTGCCAGCAGCAACCACAGGGGGGGTTCCGACTATGGCTACACCTTC. It codes for CASSNHRGGSDYGYTF. The full variable domain, rest sourced from reference TRBV9 and TRBJ1-2, is DSGVTQTPKHLITATGQRVTLRCSPRSGDLSVYWYQQSLDQGLQFLIQYYNGEERAKGNILERFSAQQFPDLHSELNLSSLELGDSALYFCASSNHRGGSDYGYTFGSGTRLTVV.

V is TRBV14 and J is TRBJ2-7; D is perhaps TRBD2 (6 bases). Germline V CDR1 and CDR2: SGHDN, FVKESK. V lost 1 base and J lost 3, with 13 bases in between. The CDR3 runs to 15 residues. CDR3 protein: CASSQVGTYDYEQYF. CDR3 DNA sequence: TGTGCCAGCAGCCAAGTCGGGACTTACGACTACGAGCAGTACTTC.

The V call is TRBV3-1 (or the pseudogene TRBV3-2), the J call TRBJ2-3, with a tentative D call TRBD1 (7 bases). Trimming removed 1 base from V and 8 bases from J, with 13 bases in between. The CDR3 sequence is 14 residues long. CDR1 and CDR2 (germline): LGHDT, YNNKEL (reference sequence). Here the CDR3 DNA reads TGTGCCAGCAGCCAAGTCCCAGGGGGAGGTACGCAGTATTTT. Translated, it gives CASSQVPGGGTQYF.

The chain joins TRBV12-3 or TRBV12-4 to TRBJ1-2; D not certain. Trimming removed 5 bases from V and 7 bases from J, with 14 bases in between. CDR3 size: 13 residues. The DNA for the CDR3 is TGTGCCAGCAGTGCCCCGGGGAGCGGTGGCTACACCTTC. Amino acids: CASSAPGSGGYTF.

This sequence joins TRBV7-8 and TRBJ1-1; 8 bases match TRBD1. Germline assignment: CDR1 SGHVS and CDR2 FQNEAQ. The CDR3 runs 14 residues. The J segment lost 1 base and the V segment lost 5 bases, leaving 3 bases of the junction unmatched. CDR3 sequence reads: CASSQGTGNTEAFF. For the CDR3, the DNA is TGTGCCAGCAGCCAAGGGACAGGGAACACTGAAGCTTTCTTT.

V and J are TRBV24-1 and TRBJ2-7; 11 bases fit TRBD1. The CDR3 spans 15 residues. V was pared by 3 bases and J by 3 bases, with 3 bases of the junction left unmatched. Germline lookup yields CDR1 KGHDR and CDR2 SFDVKD. For the CDR3, the DNA is TGTGCCACCAGTGATGAAGGGACAGGGGGCTACGAGCAGTACTTC. It encodes CATSDEGTGGYEQYF.

The chain recombines TRBV5-1 with TRBJ1-1, with D hard to call. The V end was cut by 0 bases, the J end by 4 bases, with 13 bases between. Germline CDR1 is SGHRS and CDR2 is YFSETQ. The CDR3 runs 15 residues. CDR3 nucleotides: TGCGCCAGCAGCTTGGGTGCCGATGCGGGCACTGAAGCTTTCTTT. This translates into CASSLGADAGTEAFF.

The chain joins TRBV7-3 to TRBJ2-6; 9 nucleotides line up with TRBD2. Germline loops: CDR1 SGHTA, CDR2 FQGTGA. The V gene end was trimmed by 3 bases and the J gene end by 0 bases; junction bases not matched to a gene: 3. The CDR3 runs 17 residues. The CDR3 spells CASSFSGGNSGANVLTF. The CDR3 DNA sequence: TGTGCCAGCAGCTTTAGCGGGGGAAACTCTGGGGCCAACGTCCTGACTTTC.

The chain joins TRBV7-2 to TRBJ2-3, with 12 bases that match TRBD2. CDR3 size: 17 residues. The germline CDR1 and CDR2 sequences are SGHTA and FQGNSA. V was pared by 1 base and J by 4 bases, with 6 bases of the junction left unmatched. The CDR3 loop reads CASSLVASGGAPDTQYF. CDR3 coding DNA: TGTGCCAGCAGCTTAGTGGCTAGCGGGGGGGCCCCAGATACGCAGTATTTT. The whole variable domain, filled in from reference TRBV7-2 and TRBJ2-3, reads GAGVSQSPSNKVTEKGKDVELRCDPISGHTALYWYRQSLGQGLEFLIYFQGNSAPDKSGLPSDRFSAERTGGSVSTLTIQRTQQEDSAVYLCASSLVASGGAPDTQYFGPGTRLTVL.

V usage is TRBV12-3 or TRBV12-4 and J usage is TRBJ1-2; possibly TRBD1 for D (5 bases). Between the trimmed V and J ends, which lost 4 bases and 5 bases, there was a span of 8 bases. The CDR3 contains 12 residues. The CDR3, as DNA: TGTGCCAGCAGTTCAGGGCGTTATGGCTACACCTTC. Amino acid sequence: CASSSGRYGYTF.